This T cell receptor beta chain was sequenced during a study of cytomegalovirus exposure and HLA in healthy donors. The CDR3 has 15 amino acids. V lost 2 bases and J lost 5, with 19 bases in between. Germline CDR1 is SQVTM and CDR2 is ANQGSEA. This clone was seen a single time. The antigen remains unidentified. Clones were read by immunoSEQ multiplex PCR, and TCRdb kept only the in-frame ones, dropping some. The sample includes about 330,000 clones, roughly 90% seen only once; the top ten take approximately 1%. General study points: Cytomegalovirus association was listed for 164 TCR beta chains. Most TCRs appeared rarely, but some public TCRs recurred in many donors. A later analysis found first-cohort TCR clusters tended to co-occur in the 120 validation repertoires.

The source is a woman under 40 in good health and CMV-seropositive. The chain is built from TRBV29-1 and TRBJ2-7; tentative D call: TRBD2 (6 bases). Sequencing was carried out using PBMCs. CDR3 region: CSVEKIGAGRNEQYF. CDR3 sequence (DNA): TGCAGCGTTGAAAAAATAGGTGCGGGAAGGAACGAGCAGTACTTC.